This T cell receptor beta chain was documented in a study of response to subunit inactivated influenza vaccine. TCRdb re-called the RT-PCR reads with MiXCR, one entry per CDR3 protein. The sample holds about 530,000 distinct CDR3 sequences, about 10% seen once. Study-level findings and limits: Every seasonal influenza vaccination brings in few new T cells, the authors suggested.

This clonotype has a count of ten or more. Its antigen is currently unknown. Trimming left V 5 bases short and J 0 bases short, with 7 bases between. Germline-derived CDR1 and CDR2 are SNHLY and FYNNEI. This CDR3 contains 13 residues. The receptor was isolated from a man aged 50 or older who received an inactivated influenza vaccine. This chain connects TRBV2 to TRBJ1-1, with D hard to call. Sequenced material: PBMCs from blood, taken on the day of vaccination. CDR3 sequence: CASSKRLNTEAFF. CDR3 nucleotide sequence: TGTGCCAGCAGTAAGCGATTGAACACTGAAGCTTTCTTT.